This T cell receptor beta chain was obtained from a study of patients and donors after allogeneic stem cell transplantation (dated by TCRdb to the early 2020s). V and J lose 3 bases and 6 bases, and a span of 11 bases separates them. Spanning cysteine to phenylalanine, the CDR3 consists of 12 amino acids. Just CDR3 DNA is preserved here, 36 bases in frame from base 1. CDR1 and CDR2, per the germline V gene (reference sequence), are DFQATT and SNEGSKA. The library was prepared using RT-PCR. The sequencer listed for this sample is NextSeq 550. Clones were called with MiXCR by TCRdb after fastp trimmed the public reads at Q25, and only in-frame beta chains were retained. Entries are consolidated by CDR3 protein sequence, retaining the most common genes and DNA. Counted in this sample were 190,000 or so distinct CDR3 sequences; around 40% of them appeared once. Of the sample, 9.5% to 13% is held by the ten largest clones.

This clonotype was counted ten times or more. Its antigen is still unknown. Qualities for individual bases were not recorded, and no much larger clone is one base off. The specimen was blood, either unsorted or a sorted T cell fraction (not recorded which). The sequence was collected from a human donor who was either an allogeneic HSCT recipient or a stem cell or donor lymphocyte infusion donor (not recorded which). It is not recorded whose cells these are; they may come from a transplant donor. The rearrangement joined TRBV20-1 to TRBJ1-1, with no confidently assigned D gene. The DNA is TGCAGTGCTAGCCTCTTCACAGCTGAAGCTTTCTTT. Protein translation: CSASLFTAEAFF.